A single sample is the source of the 2 T cell receptor beta chains below, sequenced in a study of T cell clonality in common variable immunodeficiency. The method was immunoSEQ multiplex PCR; TCRdb's version includes in-frame clones alone and lacks a portion of them. The sample has tens of thousands of clones, none seen only once. The sequenced sample was peripheral blood mononuclear cells. These receptors all come from a person aged 18 to 75 in good health.

In this sample, this clone turned up many times. The CDR3 end falls 3 residues outside the read, so it is completed with the germline J gene. The chain is built from TRBV5-1 and TRBJ2-5, with 7 bases identical to TRBD1. Germline CDR1 SGHRS, CDR2 YFSETQ. The V and J ends lost 4 bases and 7 bases, in that order; junction bases with no gene match: 7. The CDR3 sequence is 13 residues long. The covered CDR3 bases are TGCGCCAGCAGCACTAGAGGGACAGCGACC. The encoded protein is CASSTRGTAT. The whole CDR3 protein reads CASSTRGTATQYF.

In this sample, this clone turned up many times. The missing CDR3 end, 3 residues past where the read stops, is filled in from the germline J gene. The V and J genes are TRBV30 and TRBJ2-7, with TRBD1 matching 8 bases. This CDR3 has 12 residues. V was pared by 2 bases and J by 5 bases, with 2 bases of the junction left unmatched. CDR1 and CDR2 (germline): GTSNPN, SVGIG (reference sequence). The CDR3 sequence: CAWSRTGNEQYF. The CDR3 bases that were read are TGTGCCTGGAGTAGGACAGGGAACGAG.